One sample yielded the 26 T cell receptor beta chains listed below, sequenced in a study of tumor-infiltrating lymphocytes in primary liver carcinoma. Extraction of RNA together with DNA used about 17-31 mg of unsorted bulk tissue. From roughly 0.45 ug total RNA, TCR beta cDNA was generated with a primer in the constant region. For TCR beta, libraries were produced by three nested multiplex PCR rounds using slightly modified ARM-PCR. TRBV1-TRBV30 forward and Cbeta reverse primers drove the first two roughly 10-cycle rounds. MiXCR, run by TCRdb on the multiplex PCR reads, gives a single entry per CDR3 protein. The sample yields some 130,000 distinct CDR3 sequences, 55% to 70% seen once. Sequencing was performed on tumor-adjacent normal liver tissue. The receptors shown here come from a woman aged 60-75 years with primary liver carcinoma and hepatitis B virus infection.

Notes on this clonotype: The conserved closing phenylalanine or tryptophan is absent in this CDR3, likely reflecting a read error. V is TRBV11-2 and J is TRBJ2-7, with TRBD2 identical over 10 bases. The CDR3 sequence is 17 residues long. The V segment lost 4 bases and the J segment 10 bases; nucleotides outside the gene matches: 19. Germline V gene data show CDR1 as SGHAT and CDR2 as FQNNGV. The CDR3 nucleotides are TGTGCCAGCAGCTCAAGGTTCACTATAGCGGGGGGAGTTGAACAGTACTTA. It translates to CASSSRFTIAGGVEQYL.

Concerning this clonotype: Germline is not matched at one junction end, which may reflect a read error. The J gene is TRBJ2-2, the V gene TRBV11-2, with 7 bases lining up with TRBD2. This CDR3 is 16 amino acids long. CDR1 is SGHAT and CDR2 is FQNNGV in the germline V gene. The CDR3 loop reads CASGRLAEVGTRELFF. The DNA of the CDR3 is TGTGCCAGCGGCAGGCTAGCGGAAGTAGGCACCAGGGAGCTGTTTTTT.

Notes on this clonotype: A read error may explain this, as a much larger clone is one base away. The chain recombines TRBV5-1 with TRBJ2-1; no clear D gene. The length of the CDR3 is 14 residues. From germline, CDR1 is SGHRS and CDR2 YFSETQ. DNA for the CDR3: TGCACCAGCAGCCGGCGCCGGTTGTACAATGAGCAGTTCTTC. It encodes CTSSRRRLYNEQFF.

This clonotype showed up just a few times. Relative to the germline gene, one junction end is altered; a read error may explain this. The chain links TRBV10-3 to TRBJ2-2; TRBD2 is a possible D gene (5 bases). CDR3 length: 18 residues. The germline CDR1 and CDR2 sequences are ENHRY and SYGVKD. The CDR3 loop reads CAISEFGLEKTNTGKLFF. In DNA form, the CDR3 reads TGTGCCATCAGTGAGTTCGGGCTAGAGAAGACGAACACCGGGAAGCTGTTTTTT.

As regards this clonotype: Its ends do not fully match the called genes, so a read error is possible. The chain links TRBV28 to TRBJ2-7; TRBD2 might be the D (6 bases). The CDR3 runs to 13 residues. Germline V lookup: CDR1 MDHEN, CDR2 SYDVKM. The CDR3 protein is CAGSLAVTYDQYF. CDR3 sequence (DNA): TGTGCCGGCAGTTTAGCGGTGACCTACGATCAGTATTTC.

A word on this clonotype: At one of its ends the junction is not consistent with the germline gene, which may arise from a read error. V usage is TRBV11-2 and J usage is TRBJ2-7; 9 bases agree with TRBD2. Germline V gene lookup returns CDR1 SGHAT and CDR2 FQNNGV. The CDR3 is made up of 13 amino acids. The CDR3 DNA reads as TGTGCCAGCAGCCTAATTAGCGGGAGCGAGCGGTACTTC. It translates to CASSLISGSERYF. Complete variable domain (other parts from reference TRBV11-2 and TRBJ2-7): EAGVAQSPRYKIIEKRQSVAFWCNPISGHATLYWYQQILGQGPKLLIQFQNNGVVDDSQLPKDRFSAERLKGVDSTLKIQPAKLEDSAVYLCASSLISGSERYFGPGTRLTVT.

As to this clonotype: One junction end disagrees with the germline gene, perhaps due to a read error. The CDR3 is CASRLSLGTGELFF. CDR3 bases: TGTGCCAGCAGACTGAGCCTTGGCACCGGGGAGTTGTTTTTT. The chain recombines TRBV11-1 with TRBJ2-2, with D possibly being TRBD2 (5 bases). The length of the CDR3 is 14 residues. Germline-derived CDR1 and CDR2 are SGHAT and FQDESV (reference sequence).

This clonotype was detected once. This rearrangement joins TRBV7-9 to TRBJ2-1; 15 bases fit TRBD2. CDR3 length: 17 amino acids. Germline V lookup: CDR1 SEHNR, CDR2 FQNEAQ (reference sequence). Trimming took 5 bases from V and 5 from J; bases not matched to a gene: 7. The CDR3 DNA is TGTGCCAGCAGCCACGGACTAGCGGGAGGGATTCACAATGAGCAGTTCTTC. This encodes CASSHGLAGGIHNEQFF. The whole variable domain, remainder taken from reference TRBV7-9 and TRBJ2-1, is DTGVSQNPRHKITKRGQNVTFRCDPISEHNRLYWYRQTLGQGPEFLTYFQNEAQLEKSRLLSDRFSAERPKGSFSTLEIQRTEQGDSAMYLCASSHGLAGGIHNEQFFGPGTRLTVL.

This clonotype was observed at least ten times. The J gene is TRBJ2-7, the V gene TRBV4-1; possibly TRBD1 or TRBD2 for D (5 bases each). CDR3 size: 15 residues. V lost 0 bases, J lost 0 bases, and 9 bases lay in between. CDR1 is MGHRA, CDR2 YSYEKL, per germline. The CDR3 nucleotides are TGCGCCAGCAGCCAAGAGGGGGTAAGCTCCTACGAGCAGTACTTC. It encodes CASSQEGVSSYEQYF.

V gene TRBV4-1 combines with J gene TRBJ2-2, with D hard to call. In germline, CDR1 is MGHRA, CDR2 YSYEKL. The CDR3 has 14 residues. V was pared by 2 bases and J by 6 bases, with 10 bases between. CDR3 coding DNA: TGCGCCAGCAGCCAACTTACCCTCTCCGGGGAGCTGTTTTTT. This translates into CASSQLTLSGELFF.

In this sample, this clonotype turned up once. With a much larger clone just one base away, this may be a read error. V is TRBV7-8 and J is TRBJ2-2; TRBD1 might be the D (6 bases). The germline V gene has CDR1 SGHVS and CDR2 FQNEAQ. CDR3 length equals 14 residues. CDR3 sequence reads: CASRYNRAAGKLFF. The CDR3 DNA follows: TGTGCCAGCAGATATAACAGGGCCGCCGGGAAGCTGTTTTTT.

A word on this clonotype: It may be a read error: a sequence one base away is much more abundant. The V and J genes are TRBV28 and TRBJ2-7; no firm D call. Germline V gene lookup returns CDR1 MDHEN and CDR2 SYDVKM. The V end lost 6 bases, the J end lost 2 bases, and 8 bases lay between the germline ends. The CDR3 has 12 residues. CDR3 region: CASSRATYEQYF. Here the CDR3 DNA reads TGTGCCAGCAGCCGGGCAACCTACGAGCAGTACTTC.

The V and J genes are TRBV4-1 and TRBJ2-7; D unclear. The CDR3 contains 13 residues. Trimming pared 8 bases from V and 3 bases from J, leaving 14 bases between. Germline loops: CDR1 MGHRA, CDR2 YSYEKL. The CDR3 DNA reads TGCGCCAGCCAAGAACTGGGAAGCTACGAGCAGTACTTC. Protein sequence: CASQELGSYEQYF.

Concerning this clonotype itself: One junction end disagrees with the germline gene, perhaps due to a read error. The chain joins TRBV11-2 to TRBJ2-1; D unclear. CDR3 length: 16 residues. Germline V gene sequence: CDR1 SGHAT, CDR2 FQNNGV. The CDR3 region is CASILTSGWIFDEHFF. The CDR3 DNA reads TGTGCCAGCATACTAACTTCGGGCTGGATCTTCGATGAGCACTTCTTC.

Turning to this clonotype: At one end, the junction sequence differs from germline, possibly due to a read error. The rearrangement uses TRBV11-1 and TRBJ2-1, with TRBD1 identical over 8 bases. The CDR3 is 15 amino acids. CDR1 and CDR2 from the germline V gene are SGHAT and FQDESV (reference sequence). CDR3 DNA: TGTGCCAACAGCAGTACAGGGGGGAGAGGTAATGAGCGGTTCTTC. Protein product: CANSSTGGRGNERFF.

For this clonotype: The CDR3 does not end in the conserved phenylalanine or tryptophan, so this is likely a read error. The DNA is omitted, as the CDR3 cannot be located on it reliably, and the CDR3 follows TCRdb's listing. The gene calls are TRBV12-3 or TRBV12-4 and TRBJ2-1. The CDR3 length equals 10 residues, ends included. The chain's CDR3 is CASGDNEQFI.

Note on this clonotype: One end of the junction varies from germline; a read error may be responsible. The genes are TRBV28 and TRBJ2-7; D could derive from TRBD1 or TRBD2 (5 bases each). This CDR3 comprises 14 residues. Germline loops: CDR1 MDHEN, CDR2 SYDVKM. The CDR3 DNA reads as TGTGCCAGCCTATCCGGGACGGACCTCTACGAGCAATACTTC. It specifies CASLSGTDLYEQYF.

This clonotype has only one observation. One end of the junction is discordant with germline, which a read error may explain. This sequence joins TRBV5-1 and TRBJ1-2, with TRBD1 matching over 9 bases. Germline assignment: CDR1 SGHRS and CDR2 YFSETQ. There are 14 residues in the CDR3. In nucleotides, the CDR3 is TGCACCAGCAATATGGGACAGGGCGACTATGGCTACACCTTC. Protein sequence: CTSNMGQGDYGYTF.

The CDR3 is CASNPPNNDRGNYEQYF. As DNA, the CDR3 is TGTGCCAGCAACCCCCCAAACAATGACAGGGGCAATTACGAGCAGTACTTC. This chain joins TRBV7-9 and TRBJ2-7; 8 bases line up with TRBD1. V lost 7 bases and J lost 4; bases outside the gene matches: 18. This CDR3 contains 17 residues. CDR1 and CDR2 (germline): SEHNR, FQNEAQ (reference sequence). The complete variable domain, with remaining parts taken from reference TRBV7-9 and TRBJ2-7, reads DTGVSQNPRHKITKRGQNVTFRCDPISEHNRLYWYRQTLGQGPEFLTYFQNEAQLEKSRLLSDRFSAERPKGSFSTLEIQRTEQGDSAMYLCASNPPNNDRGNYEQYFGPGTRLTVT.

Relative to its sample, this clonotype is medium-sized. The chain is built from TRBV29-1 and TRBJ1-4; 9 bases map to TRBD1. J lost 4 bases, V lost 7 bases, and 4 bases had no gene match. There are 13 residues in the CDR3. Germline lookup yields CDR1 SQVTM and CDR2 ANQGSEA. DNA of the CDR3: TGCAGCGGTATGACAGGGGGTAATGAAAAACTGTTTTTT. It translates to CSGMTGGNEKLFF.

Concerning this clonotype itself: At one of its ends the junction is not consistent with the germline gene, which may arise from a read error. CDR3 coding DNA: TGCAGTGTTGAAGTGGGAGGTTCCTTCTTC. Protein sequence: CSVEVGGSFF. The chain recombines TRBV29-1 with TRBJ2-1; perhaps TRBD2 as D (6 bases). CDR3 size: 10 residues. Germline-derived CDR1 and CDR2 are SQVTM and ANQGSEA.

This chain links TRBV6-5 with TRBJ1-4; tentative D call: TRBD1 (5 bases). V was trimmed by 0 bases and J by 7 bases, leaving 15 bases between them. The CDR3 has 16 residues. Looked up from germline, CDR1 is MNHEY and CDR2 is SVGAGI. CDR3 DNA sequence: TGTGCCAGCAGTTACTCGATCCTGAGGGGAAGTGAAAAACTGTTTTTT. Translation gives CASSYSILRGSEKLFF.

This clonotype was detected only a few times. At one of its ends the junction is not consistent with the germline gene, which may arise from a read error. The J gene is TRBJ1-2, the V gene TRBV11-2; possible D gene TRBD1, 5 bases. CDR3 length: 13 residues. The germline V gene encodes CDR1 SGHAT and CDR2 FQNNGV. CDR3 in amino acids: CANNLDQGSGYTF. The CDR3 DNA reads as TGTGCCAACAACTTAGATCAGGGTAGTGGCTACACGTTC.

The chain joins TRBV11-2 to TRBJ1-2; unclear D gene. The CDR3 spans 14 residues. The germline V gene has CDR1 SGHAT and CDR2 FQNNGV. V was trimmed by 7 bases and J by 4 bases, leaving 16 bases between them. CDR3 nucleotides: TGTGCCAGCAATTTAGAGACATGCGGCTATGGCTACACCTTC. It specifies CASNLETCGYGYTF.

This clonotype was picked up many times. The junction shows a germline mismatch at one end, possibly a read error. The chain employs TRBV12-3 or TRBV12-4 and TRBJ2-2; the D gene is possibly TRBD2 (6 bases). This CDR3 is 15 amino acids long. This CDR3 is CASKGLASNTGELFF. The CDR3 DNA reads TGTGCAAGCAAAGGGCTAGCGTCGAACACCGGGGAGCTGTTTTTT.

In the case of this clonotype: Compared with germline, one end of the junction differs, possibly owing to a read error. This chain joins TRBV6-1 and TRBJ2-7; 8 positions match TRBD2. Germline-derived CDR1 and CDR2 are MNHNS and SASEGT. This CDR3 contains 16 residues. The CDR3 nucleotides are TGTGTCAGCAGTGTCGGGACTAGAGGGAGAGCCTACGAGCAGTACTTC. This gives the protein CVSSVGTRGRAYEQYF.